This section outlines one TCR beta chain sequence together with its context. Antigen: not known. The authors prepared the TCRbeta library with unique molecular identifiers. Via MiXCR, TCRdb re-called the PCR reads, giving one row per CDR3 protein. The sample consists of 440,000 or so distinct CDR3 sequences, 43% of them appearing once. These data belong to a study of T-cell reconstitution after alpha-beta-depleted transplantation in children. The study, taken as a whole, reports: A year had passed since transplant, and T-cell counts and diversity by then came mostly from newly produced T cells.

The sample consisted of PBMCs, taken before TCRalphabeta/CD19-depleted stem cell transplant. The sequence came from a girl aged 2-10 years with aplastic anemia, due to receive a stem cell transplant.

The chain's CDR3 is CASRLGQRTEPQHF. In nucleotides, the CDR3 is TGTGCCAGCAGGTTGGGACAGCGTACCGAGCCCCAGCATTTT. The V and J genes are TRBV6-1 and TRBJ1-5; TRBD1 agrees at 7 bases. Germline values: CDR1 MNHNS, CDR2 SASEGT. This CDR3 has 14 residues. J gave up 8 bases and V 6 bases, and 10 bases lay outside the gene matches.